The 9 T cell receptor beta chains below all came from one sample that was sequenced in a study of CD8+ T cells in alopecia areata. TCR sequencing used cDNA made by reverse transcription of extracted RNA. Assay: immunoSEQ multiplex PCR; the TCRdb copy retains only in-frame clones and omits some. The table includes approximately 12,000 clones, about three fifths detected once. Punch biopsies of lesional scalp, plus peripheral blood, were taken from alopecia areata patients. Input material: skin. These receptors originate from a human donor with alopecia areata.

This clone has just a few counts. V and J are TRBV9 and TRBJ2-7; D is perhaps TRBD1 (5 bases). The CDR3 is made up of 15 amino acids. V lost 0 bases, J lost 5 bases, and 15 bases lay in between. The germline gives CDR1 SGDLS, CDR2 YYNGEE. The CDR3 reads CASSVGVGRANEQYF. DNA for the CDR3: TGTGCCAGCAGCGTAGGGGTGGGCAGGGCAAACGAGCAGTACTTC. The full variable domain, with the rest looked up from reference TRBV9 and TRBJ2-7, is DSGVTQTPKHLITATGQRVTLRCSPRSGDLSVYWYQQSLDQGLQFLIQYYNGEERAKGNILERFSAQQFPDLHSELNLSSLELGDSALYFCASSVGVGRANEQYFGPGTRLTVT.

The chain employs TRBV9 and TRBJ2-3; 8 positions match TRBD2. CDR1 and CDR2 from the germline V gene are SGDLS and YYNGEE. The CDR3 spans 15 residues. Trimming took 3 bases from V and 0 from J; bases not matched to a gene: 3. This CDR3 reads CASSGLAGSTDTQYF. The CDR3 DNA sequence: TGTGCCAGCAGCGGCTTAGCGGGAAGCACAGATACGCAGTATTTT.

Only a few counts were recorded for this clone. J is TRBJ2-1 and V is TRBV6-5; no definite D call. Trimming pared 2 bases from V and 5 bases from J, leaving 7 bases between. CDR3 length: 13 residues. CDR1 and CDR2 (germline): MNHEY, SVGAGI. The CDR3 DNA reads TGTGCCAGCAGTTACGGGGTAAACAATGAGCAGTTCTTC. It yields the protein CASSYGVNNEQFF.

This sequence joins TRBV4-2 and TRBJ2-2; the D gene is possibly TRBD2 (6 bases). Trimming took off 0 bases at V and 7 bases at J, with 9 bases between the two ends. Germline V gene data show CDR1 as LGHNA and CDR2 as YNFKEQ. This CDR3 region has 14 residues. The CDR3 DNA is TGTGCCAGCAGCCAAGATAGGACTATCGGGGAGCTGTTTTTT. As protein: CASSQDRTIGELFF.

The table lists this clone with a few counts. The chain has TRBV11-2 and TRBJ2-1, with D possibly being TRBD1 or TRBD2 (5 bases each). The V end lost 6 bases, the J end lost 0 bases, and 15 bases lay between the germline ends. Germline V gene sequence: CDR1 SGHAT, CDR2 FQNNGV. This CDR3 contains 16 residues. The DNA of the CDR3 is TGTGCCAGCAGTTCCACCGGGACCTACTCCTACAATGAGCAGTTCTTC. As protein: CASSSTGTYSYNEQFF.

This clone was recorded once. The chain is built from TRBV5-4 and TRBJ1-2; 7 bases line up with TRBD1. Trimming at V came to 4 bases and at J to 0 bases, leaving 6 bases not matched to a gene. The CDR3 consists of 15 residues. Germline V gene lookup returns CDR1 SGHNT and CDR2 YYREEE (reference sequence). Here the CDR3 reads CASSAGTAPNYGYTF. CDR3 sequence (DNA): TGTGCCAGCAGCGCCGGGACAGCTCCTAACTATGGCTACACCTTC.

The chain recombines TRBV5-1 with TRBJ1-3; tentatively, D is TRBD1 (5 bases). The CDR3 contains 17 residues. Looked up from germline, CDR1 is SGHRS and CDR2 is YFSETQ. V was shortened by 4 bases and J by 8 bases, with 25 bases between the two germline ends. The CDR3 DNA follows: TGCGCCAGCAGCCGCAATCCTCCGGGACGCCAGGGCGACACCATATATTTT. This gives the protein CASSRNPPGRQGDTIYF.

CDR3 sequence (DNA): TGTGCCAGCAGCTTAGAAGGGGTGGGCAATCAGCCCCAGCATTTT. Translation: CASSLEGVGNQPQHF. The chain uses TRBV7-9 and TRBJ1-5; maybe TRBD1 (5 bases). The ends were cut back, 1 base at V and 2 bases at J, with 9 bases in the middle. Germline values: CDR1 SEHNR, CDR2 FQNEAQ (reference sequence). This CDR3 region has 15 residues.

This chain joins TRBV6-1 and TRBJ2-1; D is ambiguous. The CDR3 is 15 residues long. The ends were cut back, 1 base at V and 0 bases at J, with 7 bases in the middle. CDR1 MNHNS and CDR2 SASEGT come from the germline V gene. The CDR3 DNA is TGTGCCAGCAGTGAAGGAAGCAGCTCCTACAATGAGCAGTTCTTC. Protein: CASSEGSSSYNEQFF.